The rows below give T cell receptor beta chains drawn from one sample of a study of T cells in Graves' hyperthyroidism and ophthalmopathy. MiXCR, applied by TCRdb to the multiplex PCR reads, yields one record per CDR3 protein. The table lists approximately 600,000 distinct CDR3 sequences, 15% to 20% of them singletons. Sequencing was carried out using blood. Every receptor here comes from a woman in her 30s with Graves' hyperthyroidism. Both conserved end residues are part of each CDR3. Each record gives: V gene, clone size, D gene, J gene, CDR3 length, CDR3 DNA, CDR3 protein. The D gene is left open where the match is weak. Size is omitted from some rows. Given values are once, few, many or a class for expanded clones.

>TRBV27|-|TRBD2|TRBJ2-7|14
TGTGCCAGCTGTCCTAGCGGTGTTTCCTACGAGCAGTACTTC
CASCPSGVSYEQYF
>TRBV6-1|-|TRBD2|TRBJ2-1|13
TGTGCCAGCATGACGGGAGGGCTTCGAGAGCAGTTCTTC
CASMTGGLREQFF
>TRBV12-3/TRBV12-4|many|-|TRBJ1-6|15
TGTGCCAGCAGTCCCGACAGTTTCCAGGGTTCACCCCTCCACTTT
CASSPDSFQGSPLHF
>TRBV19|few|TRBD2|TRBJ2-5|17
TGTGCCAGTATGAAAGGAGCGGGAGGCCGGATGGGGGAGACCCAGTACTTC
CASMKGAGGRMGETQYF
>TRBV11-2|many|-|TRBJ1-5|14
TGTGCCAGCAGCTTACACGGGGGCAATCAGCCCCAGCATTTT
CASSLHGGNQPQHF
>TRBV28|-|-|TRBJ2-2|17
TGTGCCAGCAGTCCCCCGGCCAGGGACACATACACCGGGGAGCTGTTTTTT
CASSPPARDTYTGELFF
>TRBV2|many|-|TRBJ2-3|16
TGTGCCAGCAGTCCCTTAAAAACCTCACCACCAGATACGCAGTATTTT
CASSPLKTSPPDTQYF
>TRBV6-1|-|TRBD2|TRBJ2-7|14
TGTCCCAGCAGAGAAGCGGGAGATCCCTACGACCAGTACTTC
CPSREAGDPYDQYF
>TRBV2|many|TRBD2|TRBJ2-1|15
TGTGCCAGCAGTGAATGGCGGGAGGCCGGTAATGAGCAGTTCTTC
CASSEWREAGNEQFF
>TRBV12-3/TRBV12-4|many|TRBD2|TRBJ2-7|15
TGTGCCAGCACCTTGGGGGGGGAACGGGGTTACGAGCAGTACTTC
CASTLGGERGYEQYF
>TRBV6-2/TRBV6-3|many|TRBD2|TRBJ2-1|14
TGTGCCAGCAGACCATTAGCGGGGTACAATGAGCAGTTCTTC
CASRPLAGYNEQFF
>TRBV7-9|-|-|TRBJ2-1|14
TGTGCCAGCAGCTCACAAGCGGCGAGCAATGAGCAGTTCTTC
CASSSQAASNEQFF
>TRBV4-2|-|-|TRBJ2-5|13
TGTGCCAGCAGCCAAGATCGGACCAAGACCCAGTACTTC
CASSQDRTKTQYF
>TRBV7-8|-|TRBD1|TRBJ1-2|16
TGTGCCAGCAGCTTAGGTCGTCGCAGGGGGTTCTATGGCTACACCTTC
CASSLGRRRGFYGYTF
>TRBV7-8|many|-|TRBJ1-1|13
TGTGCCAGCAGCTTAGATATAGACACTGAAGCTTTCTTT
CASSLDIDTEAFF
>TRBV6-2/TRBV6-3|few|-|TRBJ2-5|14
TGTGCCAGCAGTTATTTGGGGGTTGAAGAGACCCAGTACTTC
CASSYLGVEETQYF
>TRBV13|-|-|TRBJ2-1|16
TGTGCCAGCAGAGGGAGCCAGGGGCTTCTCTACAATGAGCAGTTCTTC
CASRGSQGLLYNEQFF
>TRBV5-1|-|-|TRBJ1-4|13
TGCGCCAGCAGTTCCAGATACAATGAAAAACTGTTTTTT
CASSSRYNEKLFF
>TRBV20-1|-|TRBD2|TRBJ2-7|13
TGCAGTGCTAGCCGACTAGCGGGCTACGAGCAGTACTTC
CSASRLAGYEQYF
>TRBV19|-|-|TRBJ1-3|13
TGTGCCAGTGAAGACAGCTCTGGAAACACCATATATTTT
CASEDSSGNTIYF
>TRBV28|many|TRBD1|TRBJ2-5|14
TGTGCCAGCAGGCGGACAGGGGCAGGAGAGACCCAGTACTTC
CASRRTGAGETQYF
>TRBV20-1|many|-|TRBJ2-1|12
TGCAGTGCCCGCGGGACCTACAATGAGCAGTTCTTC
CSARGTYNEQFF
>TRBV7-3|-|-|TRBJ2-2|15
TGTGCCAGCAGCTTGCGACACGGGCCCACCGGGGAGCTGTTTTTT
CASSLRHGPTGELFF
>TRBV4-3|few|-|TRBJ2-2|13
TGCGCCAGCAGCCGCGACTTAGGCGGGGAGCTGTTTTTT
CASSRDLGGELFF
>TRBV7-2|many|TRBD1|TRBJ1-1|15
TGTGCCAGCAGCCCACTGCGAAGGGACAGCACTGAAGCTTTCTTT
CASSPLRRDSTEAFF
>TRBV30|few|-|TRBJ2-2|13
TGTGCCTGGAGTGACGCGGGACTCGGGGAGCTGTTTTTT
CAWSDAGLGELFF
>TRBV4-1|many|-|TRBJ1-5|16
TGCGCCAGCATGCCCTCGGTAGGACAAAGCAATCAGCCCCAGCATTTT
CASMPSVGQSNQPQHF
>TRBV28|many|-|TRBJ2-1|12
TGTGCCAGCAGCTTCCAGATCTATGAGCAGTTCTTC
CASSFQIYEQFF
>TRBV5-6|few|-|TRBJ2-1|15
TGTGCCAGCAGCAAAATGAGGAGTGGTGACAATGAGCAGTTCTTC
CASSKMRSGDNEQFF
>TRBV7-2|many|TRBD2|TRBJ2-7|15
TGTGCCAGCAGCCCCACTAGCGGGCCTCGGAGCGGGCAGTACTTC
CASSPTSGPRSGQYF
>TRBV9|few|-|TRBJ1-1|14
TGTGCCAGCAGCGTAGACGAGGGGAGCACTCAAGCTTTCTTT
CASSVDEGSTQAFF
>TRBV6-6|many|-|TRBJ2-7|14
TGTGCCAGCAGTTACAGAGACAGGACAGACGAGCAGTACTTC
CASSYRDRTDEQYF
>TRBV11-2|many|-|TRBJ2-2|18
TGTGCCAGCAGCTTAGGGTCAGTGGTCACAGGGAACACCGGGGAGCTGTTTTTT
CASSLGSVVTGNTGELFF
>TRBV10-2|many|TRBD1|TRBJ2-7|14
TGCGCCAGCAGTGAGGACAGGGGGGAGTACGAGCAGTACTTC
CASSEDRGEYEQYF
>TRBV30|few|TRBD2|TRBJ2-2|15
TGTGCCTGGTCCGGGGCGGGGGGCACCACCGGGGAGCTGTTTTTT
CAWSGAGGTTGELFF
>TRBV29-1|few|-|TRBJ2-2|12
TGCAGCGTTGAAGGGCAGACCGGGGAGCTGTTTTTT
CSVEGQTGELFF
>TRBV28|many|TRBD1|TRBJ2-3|14
TGTGCCACCCGGGACAGGGGAGCAGCAGATACGCAGTATTTT
CATRDRGAADTQYF
>TRBV6-6|many|TRBD1|TRBJ2-1|14
TGTGCCAGCAGTTACTCAACAGGGGGCAATGAGCAGTTCTTC
CASSYSTGGNEQFF
>TRBV12-3/TRBV12-4|many|TRBD2|TRBJ2-1|15
TGTGCCAGCAGTTTTGAGAGCGGGAGGGCCAATGAGCAGTTCTTC
CASSFESGRANEQFF
>TRBV15|few|-|TRBJ1-2|12
TGTGCCACCAGCACAACAGGCTATGGCTACACCTTC
CATSTTGYGYTF
>TRBV6-2/TRBV6-3|few|TRBD1|TRBJ2-7|15
TGTGCCAGCAGTGGTCGACAGGGCACCTCCTACGAGCAGTACTTC
CASSGRQGTSYEQYF
>TRBV29-1|few|TRBD2|TRBJ2-2|14
TGCAGCGTTTTAGCGGGGACGAACACCGGGGAGCTGTTTTTT
CSVLAGTNTGELFF
>TRBV28|many|-|TRBJ2-1|13
TGTGCCAGCAGACCGGGACCCTACAATGAGCAGTTCTTC
CASRPGPYNEQFF
>TRBV9|-|TRBD1|TRBJ1-2|14
TGTGCCAGCAGCCCGGGACAGGGAACCTATGGCTACACCTTC
CASSPGQGTYGYTF
>TRBV12-3/TRBV12-4|-|-|TRBJ2-7|14
TGTGCCAGCAGTTTGTCGGGGGCAGGGAACGAGCAGTACTTC
CASSLSGAGNEQYF
>TRBV18|-|-|TRBJ2-2|15
TGTGCCAGCTCACCAACTCAACGGGACACCGGGGAGCTGTTTTTT
CASSPTQRDTGELFF
>TRBV6-1|many|TRBD1|TRBJ1-5|17
TGTGCCAGCAGGCGAGACAGGGTACAGCTTAGCAATCAGCCCCAGCATTTT
CASRRDRVQLSNQPQHF
>TRBV5-4|-|TRBD1|TRBJ1-1|14
TGTGCCAGCAGCGAGATACAGGGGAGGGCTGAAGCTTTCTTT
CASSEIQGRAEAFF
>TRBV28|many|-|TRBJ2-7|14
TGTGCCAGCAGTTTCCCTCCAGCGGGCTACGAGCAGTACTTC
CASSFPPAGYEQYF
>TRBV6-2/TRBV6-3|many|-|TRBJ2-7|11
TGTGCCACGTGGGAAGTCCACGAGCAGTACTTC
CATWEVHEQYF